Listed below are T cell receptor beta chains from one sample, sequenced in a study of shared clonotypes between healthy human individuals. TCRdb's copy holds only in-frame clones and misses some; the assay was immunoSEQ multiplex PCR. The sample carries fewer than 2.5 million clones, 90% to 95% recorded once. Sequences were obtained from naive CD4+ T cells from PBMCs. Receptors originate from a man younger than 35 in good health. Some clones in this sample may be carry-over from other donors' samples. Each CDR3 is given with its conserved first and last residue. A D gene is named only where the DNA matches it firmly.

d_gene	v_gene	CDR3aa
NA	TRBV5-1	CASSAAYEQYF
NA	TRBV11-1	CASSSAGRGTDTQYF
TRBD1	TRBV2	CASTYRGVSADTQYF
TRBD1	TRBV29-1	CSVGGRLNTEAFF
TRBD2	TRBV5-1	CASSSPILSGRDTQYF
NA	TRBV6-1	CASSDGWAYEQYF
NA	TRBV5-4	CASSLADVGYGYTF
NA	TRBV15	CATSRDKEETQYF
TRBD1	TRBV7-8	CASSYSGTGVYGYTF
NA	TRBV28	CASSQGPATDTQYF
TRBD2	TRBV4-2	CASSPGRDGEETQYF
NA	TRBV7-8	CASSLGRGLTGNTIYF
TRBD1	TRBV28	CASSNPRQGHLYGYTF
TRBD1	TRBV28	CASSVPGGTEAFF
NA	TRBV7-3	CASSLIGSTEQYF
NA	TRBV6-5	CASSYSWSTPYNEQFF
NA	TRBV14	CASSHPVGGPTGELFF
TRBD2	TRBV28	CASSLFLAGAYEQYF
NA	TRBV4-1	CASSQDTGGLYNSPLHF
NA	TRBV28	CASSLYRNSYEQYF
TRBD1	TRBV5-4	CASSRTGKLYEQYF
TRBD2	TRBV28	CASRPRGTSGTYEQYF
TRBD1	TRBV7-9	CASSFRDSATYEQYF
NA	TRBV14	CASSQAWDTQYF
NA	TRBV6-1	CASSEPSVSYEQYF
NA	TRBV28	CASSTWGSGNTIYF
NA	TRBV5-1	CASSLGTVVAYNEQFF
NA	TRBV10-3	CAISESGGNQPQHF
TRBD1	TRBV28	CASSLSTPRGEKLFF
NA	TRBV5-6	CASSFGQPQETQYF
NA	TRBV9	CASSVEGGRNQPQHF
NA	TRBV15	CATSRDEGSFYGYTF
NA	TRBV5-1	CASSGGPRDNTEAFF
TRBD1	TRBV9	CASSSRTGVDTQYF
TRBD2	TRBV28	CASSLIWREGTGELFF